This entry lists 20 T cell receptor beta chains sequenced from one sample in a study of OX40 agonist ivuxolimab in advanced cancers. The repertoire was sequenced with immunoSEQ multiplex PCR; TCRdb's copy has only in-frame clones and lacks some. The table includes around 67,000 clones, about 81% detected once. The sequencing here drew on CD4+ or CD8+ T cells sorted from blood, taken in a trial of the OX40 agonist ivuxolimab. These receptors were taken from an adult with an advanced solid tumor such as melanoma, head and neck, liver or kidney cancer.

The genes are TRBV21-1 and TRBJ2-7; no DNA check was done on the table's D call, TRBD2. TRBV21-1 is flagged as a pseudogene. The CDR3 loop spans 18 amino acids. CDR3 DNA sequence: TGTGCCAGCAGCAAATGGGGAGATGAGGCGGGAGGGAACTACGAGCAGTACTTC. Protein product: CASSKWGDEAGGNYEQYF.

The genes are TRBV6-5 and TRBJ1-3; the D is unclear. The CDR3 spans 12 residues. V was cut by 3 bases and J by 4 bases, with 4 bases left in between. CDR1 and CDR2 (germline): MNHEY, SVGAGI. The CDR3 coding sequence is TGTGCCAGCAGTTATCACGGAAACACCATATATTTT. It specifies CASSYHGNTIYF.

This clone came up a few times. The chain links TRBV2 to TRBJ1-1; 11 bases are shared with TRBD1. J lost 5 bases, V lost 8 bases, and 10 bases had no gene match. The CDR3 is 15 amino acids. Germline V lookup: CDR1 SNHLY, CDR2 FYNNEI. The CDR3 sequence: CASPKPGQGGTEAFF. The CDR3, as DNA: TGTGCCAGCCCGAAACCGGGACAGGGGGGTACTGAAGCTTTCTTT.

V usage is TRBV11-2 and J usage is TRBJ2-7; 9 bases match TRBD2. The CDR3 has 15 residues. Germline trimming cut 4 bases from V and 3 bases from J; bases unmatched to any gene: 7. Germline CDR1 and CDR2: SGHAT and FQNNGV. The CDR3 region is CASSSLAGAGYEQYF. In nucleotides, the CDR3 is TGTGCCAGCAGCTCCTTAGCGGGAGCGGGCTACGAGCAGTACTTC.

V and J are TRBV29-1 and TRBJ2-3; D remains unclear. The V gene's germline CDR1 is SQVTM and CDR2 ANQGSEA. V was pared by 7 bases and J by 2 bases, with 10 bases between. CDR3 size: 12 residues. CDR3 coding DNA: TGCAGCGCATCCATGGCCACAGATACGCAGTATTTT. Residues: CSASMATDTQYF.

This clone was observed once. The chain has TRBV10-3 and TRBJ1-1; tentative D call: TRBD1 (6 bases). Germline CDR1 is ENHRY and CDR2 is SYGVKD. The CDR3 runs to 16 residues. The germline V and J ends were trimmed by 4 bases and 1 base, with 16 bases remaining between them. CDR3: CAISGIFDRSNTEAFF. In nucleotides, the CDR3 is TGTGCCATCAGTGGGATATTTGACAGGTCGAACACTGAAGCTTTCTTT.

This rearrangement joins TRBV7-9 to TRBJ1-2; TRBD1 might be the D (6 bases). Trimming left V 5 bases short and J 4 bases short, with 14 bases between. Germline lookup yields CDR1 SEHNR and CDR2 FQNEAQ (reference sequence). The CDR3 length is 14 residues. This CDR3 is CASSIGGTGYGYTF. In DNA, the CDR3 is TGTGCCAGCAGCATAGGGGGAACGGGCTATGGCTACACCTTC.

This chain uses TRBV11-3 with TRBJ2-3; D remains unclear. This CDR3 has 13 amino acids. V gave up 5 bases and J gave up 1 base, with 7 bases separating them. Germline CDR1 and CDR2: SGHNT and YENEEA. CDR3 sequence: CASSKWGTDTQYF. For the CDR3, the DNA is TGTGCCAGCAGCAAGTGGGGCACAGATACGCAGTATTTT.

This clone was seen more than once but under ten times. The rearrangement uses TRBV5-6 and TRBJ1-2; 9 bases match TRBD1. Germline CDR1 reads SGHDT; CDR2 reads YYEEEE. This CDR3 is built from 14 residues. Trimming cost V 3 bases and J 4 bases; bases outside gene matches: 4. CDR3 amino acids: CASSWGQGPYGYTF. CDR3 nucleotide sequence: TGTGCCAGCAGCTGGGGACAGGGACCCTATGGCTACACCTTC.

The chain employs TRBV30 and TRBJ2-7; D possibly corresponds to TRBD2 (6 bases). CDR1 is GTSNPN, CDR2 SVGIG, per germline (reference sequence). V shed 7 bases and J shed 0 bases, with 16 bases lying between them. The CDR3 consists of 14 residues. Here the CDR3 reads CASLGSGVSYEQYF. DNA for the CDR3: TGTGCCTCTTTAGGTAGCGGAGTCTCCTACGAGCAGTACTTC. The variable domain in full, completed from reference TRBV30 and TRBJ2-7, reads SQTIHQWPATLVQPVGSPLSLECTVEGTSNPNLYWYRQAAGRGLQLLFYSVGIGQISSEVPQNLSASRPQDRQFILSSKKLLLSDSGFYLCASLGSGVSYEQYFGPGTRLTVT.

The sample holds one count of this clone. The chain uses TRBV19 and TRBJ2-1, with 9 nucleotides matching TRBD2. CDR1 LNHDA and CDR2 SQIVND come from the germline V gene (reference sequence). The ends lost 8 bases at V and 4 bases at J; junction bases unmatched: 6. The CDR3 contains 14 residues. CDR3: CASAGTSSYNEQFF. The CDR3 DNA sequence: TGTGCCAGTGCCGGGACTAGCTCTTACAATGAGCAGTTCTTC. The full variable domain, rest sourced from reference TRBV19 and TRBJ2-1, is DGGITQSPKYLFRKEGQNVTLSCEQNLNHDAMYWYRQDPGQGLRLIYYSQIVNDFQKGDIAEGYSVSREKKESFPLTVTSAQKNPTAFYLCASAGTSSYNEQFFGPGTRLTVL.

The chain employs TRBV5-8 and TRBJ1-1; no clear D gene. Trimming cost V 4 bases and J 10 bases, with 11 bases left between them. The CDR3 extends over 11 amino acids. The V gene's germline CDR1 is SGHTS and CDR2 YDEGEE. The CDR3 sequence: CASSPREVAFF. CDR3 DNA: TGTGCCAGCAGCCCGCGGGAGGTAGCTTTCTTT.

The rearrangement links TRBV6-5 to TRBJ1-5, with 8 bases lining up with TRBD1. Unmatched junction bases numbered 6, after V lost 5 bases and J lost 6 bases. The germline gives CDR1 MNHEY, CDR2 SVGAGI. The CDR3 is 14 residues long. The CDR3 loop reads CASSARTGRQPQHF. The CDR3 DNA is TGTGCCAGCAGTGCCCGGACAGGGCGTCAGCCCCAGCATTTT.

This clone showed up just a few times. The same CDR3 can be traced to other DNA sequences in this sample. The chain recombines TRBV27 with TRBJ2-5; 12 bases fit TRBD2. The V gene's germline CDR1 is MNHEY and CDR2 SMNVEV (reference sequence). The CDR3 spans 15 residues. V dropped 3 bases and J dropped 5; count of bases not matched to a gene: 4. CDR3 in amino acids: CASSLTSGGPETQYF. Written as DNA, the CDR3 is TGTGCCAGCAGTTTGACTAGCGGGGGACCGGAGACCCAGTACTTC.

The chain joins TRBV11-2 to TRBJ2-5; 10 bases map to TRBD1. The DNA end is a closer match to TRBJ2-7, so the J assignment may be wrong. The CDR3 has 18 residues. Looked up from germline, CDR1 is SGHAT and CDR2 is FQNNGV. Here the CDR3 DNA reads TGTGCCAGCAGCGCAATAAACCGGGACAGGGGCCAGACCTACGAGCAGTACTTC. Protein sequence: CASSAINRDRGQTYEQYF.

This clone was seen only a few times. V usage is TRBV7-2 and J usage is TRBJ2-1; no clear D. The V end was cut by 6 bases, the J end by 9 bases, with 24 bases between. This CDR3 is built from 16 residues. Germline CDR1 and CDR2: SGHTA and FQGNSA. CDR3 residues: CASRQPEKVSGGEQFF. The DNA for the CDR3 is TGTGCCAGCAGACAACCGGAGAAGGTGAGTGGTGGTGAGCAGTTCTTC.

The chain combines TRBV5-4 with TRBJ2-3; TRBD1 matches at 9 bases. V trimming: 4 bases; J trimming: 3 bases; junction bases outside the gene matches: 9. Germline V gene lookup returns CDR1 SGHNT and CDR2 YYREEE (reference sequence). This CDR3 is 16 amino acids long. DNA of the CDR3: TGTGCCAGCAGCCCCGGACAGGGGAAACTTACAGATACGCAGTATTTT. It is translated as CASSPGQGKLTDTQYF.

V gene TRBV5-1 combines with J gene TRBJ2-5; D ambiguous. V was pared by 0 bases and J by 0 bases, with 6 bases between. Germline V gene data show CDR1 as SGHRS and CDR2 as YFSETQ. This CDR3 contains 14 residues. The CDR3 DNA reads as TGCGCCAGCAGCTTGGCGGGTTACCAAGAGACCCAGTACTTC. It specifies CASSLAGYQETQYF.

The chain combines TRBV18 with TRBJ2-7; 8 bases match TRBD2. The trim removed 5 bases at V and 4 bases at J, leaving 7 bases unmatched. This CDR3 contains 14 residues. Germline loops: CDR1 KGHSH, CDR2 LQKENI. CDR3 residues: CASSTGLVSYEQYF. CDR3 DNA sequence: TGTGCCAGCTCAACGGGACTAGTCAGTTACGAGCAGTACTTC.

The V call is TRBV6-5, the J call TRBJ1-3, with D tentatively TRBD1 (6 bases). The CDR3 has 15 residues. Trimming pared 8 bases from V and 2 bases from J, leaving 16 bases between. CDR1 and CDR2 (germline): MNHEY, SVGAGI. The CDR3 region is CASSRGGFTGNTIYF. CDR3 bases: TGTGCCAGCTCAAGAGGGGGTTTCACTGGAAACACCATATATTTT.